This paragraph reports one T cell receptor beta chain. Its antigen has not been determined. Base qualities are not provided; no much larger clone lies one nucleotide away. The sample originates from a study of blood T cell repertoires in COVID-19 (dated by TCRdb to about 2020). General notes on the study: Samples from collaborators originated in the United States, Italy and Spain and spanned both the acute and convalescent phases of COVID-19. Nearly every sample came with metadata listing a de-identified subject ID, COVID-19 status, age in years and sex. The prospective study material was composed of cDNA or gDNA derived from T cells, B-cell-depleted T cells, or PBMCs. The repertoires were released in a freely available public database intended as a resource for research on the immune response to SARS-CoV-2. The samples were drawn from two sources: the first 160 participants of the ongoing ImmuneRACE study, and over 1,000 subjects contributed by 6 global collaborators. Deeply sampled blood TCRbeta repertoires from subjects exposed to, actively infected with, or recovered from COVID-19 were included in the dataset. HLA class I and class II types, where available, came from metadata supplied by the sample provider rather than from assay-based typing.

The immunoSEQ Assay, a bias-controlled multiplex PCR, was used to amplify TCRbeta CDR3 regions from genomic DNA. As for the original processing: The number of nucleated cells in each sample was estimated by amplification of reference gene primers within the assay. To quantify the absolute abundance of each unique TCRbeta CDR3 rearrangement, sequence reads were collapsed and filtered. For each sample, productive Simpson clonality was calculated as the square root of Simpson's diversity index across productive rearrangements. Imported from immuneACCESS, the table was reduced by TCRdb to in-frame sequences with V and J called. These copies leave out some clones; in studies compared against another copy, an unresolved V gene accounts for under half, and the cause of the remainder is not known. V, J and clone size are those of that table, while D and trimming were read from the DNA. For this sample there are about 190,000 clones; more than 75% appear just once. The leading ten clones occupy 4% to 5% of the sample.

Study-wide conclusions, independent of this receptor: Clinical and demographic metadata were provided uncurated, with the amount varying by source and participant.

Between the V and J ends, shortened by 2 bases and 6 bases respectively, the junction contains 10 bases. From its cysteine to its phenylalanine, the CDR3 spans 13 amino acids. This entry keeps only the CDR3 DNA: 39 bases, framed from base 1. CDR1 and CDR2, per the germline V gene, are KGHSH and LQKENI. The collaborating institutions used their own protocols to collect whole blood in K2EDTA tubes. Collaborator samples were shipped for TCRbeta analysis as frozen whole blood, isolated PBMCs, or DNA extracted from either sample type. The sample consisted of peripheral blood. The sequence was collected from a human donor in a cohort sampled during active COVID-19. The rearranged segments are TRBV18 and TRBJ1-2; too little of a D gene remains to name it. The CDR3 in this case is CASSPNQADGYTF. The nucleotides read TGTGCCAGCTCACCAAACCAAGCGGATGGCTACACCTTC.